This T cell receptor beta chain was identified during a study of CD8+ T cells in alopecia areata. Study-wide background: C3H/HeJ graft donors with spontaneous alopecia, aged 6-12 months, supplied skin that was transplanted onto female C3H/HeJ mice aged about 6-10 weeks. Study-level findings and limits: Especially in alopecia totalis/universalis, lesional scalp showed greater clonality than normal scalp did.

This clone was detected a few times. Its specificity is not known. Each gene name is a mouse one. The read ends 4 residues early relative to the CDR3; the germline J gene fills the gap. V lost 5 bases and J lost 2, with 10 bases in between. CDR3 size: 14 residues. Germline V CDR1 and CDR2: NSQYPW, LRSPGD (reference sequence). As the sequencing template, cDNA was produced by extracting RNA and reverse transcribing it. Some clones are missing from TCRdb's copy, which holds only in-frame ones; the method was immunoSEQ multiplex PCR. The sample presents more than 90,000 clones, none singletons. The clonotype originates from a C3H/HeJ mouse with alopecia areata. The MHC haplotype of this mouse line is H2-k. This chain joins TRBV1 and TRBJ2-1; possible D gene TRBD1, 5 bases. Specimen: lesional skin. The sequenced CDR3 bases are TGCACCTGCAGTCCTCGGACACACTATGCT. This translates into CTCSPRTHYA. The complete CDR3 protein is CTCSPRTHYAEQFF.